These 22 T cell receptor beta chains came from one sample sequenced in a study of identical twins. TCRdb used MiXCR to reprocess the 5' RACE reads, holding one entry per CDR3 protein. In the table there are approximately 680,000 distinct CDR3 sequences, under 8.5% of which are singletons. A further study also used this sample, focusing on yellow fever vaccine responses in identical twins.

The specimen sequenced was PBMCs. The receptors stem from a woman between 18 and 29 years old in good health.

This sequence joins TRBV2 and TRBJ1-1; D might be TRBD1 (5 bases). CDR1 and CDR2 from the germline V gene are SNHLY and FYNNEI. This CDR3 contains 14 residues. V gave up 2 bases and J gave up 7 bases, with 14 bases separating them. Here the CDR3 reads CASSEPGGMYEAFF. The CDR3 DNA follows: TGTGCCAGCAGTGAACCCGGGGGAATGTATGAAGCTTTCTTT.

This clonotype was seen ten or more times. The junction departs from germline at one end; a sequencing error may be responsible. The chain couples TRBV5-1 to TRBJ2-3, with D hard to call. Germline values: CDR1 SGHRS, CDR2 YFSETQ. The CDR3 is 14 residues long. CDR3: CASSLGKSTDTQYF. For the CDR3, the DNA is TGTGCCAGCAGTTTGGGGAAAAGCACAGATACGCAGTATTTT.

This clonotype was counted at least ten times. CDR3 in DNA: TGTGCCAGCACCCCAGCATGGGGGGATCCAGATACGCAGTATTTT. It is translated as CASTPAWGDPDTQYF. J is TRBJ2-3 and V is TRBV11-2, with D perhaps matching TRBD2 (6 bases). Trimming shortened V by 7 bases and J by 4 bases, and 18 bases separated the two germline ends. CDR1 is SGHAT and CDR2 is FQNNGV in the germline V gene. There are 15 residues in the CDR3.

This chain uses TRBV7-8 with TRBJ2-6; the D is unclear. V gave up 5 bases and J gave up 0 bases, with 11 bases separating them. The CDR3 runs 16 residues. Germline V CDR1 and CDR2: SGHVS, FQNEAQ. In nucleotides, the CDR3 is TGTGCCAGCAGCCCCCCTTGGATCTCTGGGGCCAACGTCCTGACTTTC. It codes for CASSPPWISGANVLTF.

This clonotype occurred many times. The V call is TRBV5-1, the J call TRBJ2-4; 10 positions match TRBD1. This CDR3 contains 13 residues. Germline CDR1 reads SGHRS; CDR2 reads YFSETQ. Unmatched junction bases numbered 8, after V lost 5 bases and J lost 12 bases. The CDR3, as DNA: TGCGCCAGCAGTAGCGGGACAGGGGATTCTCAGTACTTC. Protein sequence: CASSSGTGDSQYF.

This clonotype was counted between two and nine times. The J gene is TRBJ2-1, the V gene TRBV6-7, with a possible D match to TRBD2 (6 bases). TRBV6-7 is labeled an ORF, and its function is uncertain. Deletions cut 4 bases from V and 0 bases from J, with 19 bases between. The CDR3 runs to 18 residues. CDR3 residues: CASSSPYLAHISYNEQFF. The CDR3 region has the DNA TGTGCCAGCAGTTCTCCCTACCTAGCGCACATCTCCTACAATGAGCAGTTCTTC.

The V gene is TRBV11-2, the J gene TRBJ1-4; tentative D call: TRBD1 (5 bases). The germline gives CDR1 SGHAT, CDR2 FQNNGV. The CDR3 is 15 residues long. V shed 3 bases and J shed 4 bases, with 12 bases lying between them. CDR3 in DNA: TGTGCCAGCAGCTTCTGGACAACGGGTAATGAAAAACTGTTTTTT. This translates into CASSFWTTGNEKLFF.

Only a few counts were recorded for this clonotype. The rearrangement uses TRBV25-1 and TRBJ2-3; no clear D. The CDR3 consists of 15 residues. V dropped 3 bases and J dropped 2 bases, with 12 bases sitting between them. Germline-derived CDR1 and CDR2 are MGHDK and SYGVNS. The CDR3 coding sequence is TGTGCCAGCAGTGAGACAAGGCTATTCACAGATACGCAGTATTTT. Its protein is CASSETRLFTDTQYF.

The CDR3 DNA is TGTGCCAGCAGTGCACAGGACACCGGGGAGCTGTTTTTT. Protein product: CASSAQDTGELFF. The chain is built from TRBV2 and TRBJ2-2; tentatively, D is TRBD1 (5 bases). Germline assignment: CDR1 SNHLY and CDR2 FYNNEI. The ends were cut back, 4 bases at V and 3 bases at J, with 6 bases in the middle. The CDR3 extends over 13 amino acids.

The CDR3 spells CSALTGGGIRATGELFF. The CDR3 region has the DNA TGCAGCGCTCTGACAGGGGGGGGAATAAGGGCCACCGGGGAGCTGTTTTTT. The V gene is TRBV29-1, the J gene TRBJ2-2; 9 bases are shared with TRBD1. CDR1 and CDR2 (germline): SQVTM, ANQGSEA. CDR3 length: 17 residues. With V trimmed by 7 bases and J by 4 bases, 16 bases remained unmatched.

This clonotype came up many times. J is TRBJ2-5 and V is TRBV6-5; no reliable D call. CDR3 size: 11 residues. Per the germline V gene, CDR1 is MNHEY and CDR2 is SVGAGI. Trimming took off 11 bases at V and 1 base at J, with 8 bases between the two ends. The chain's CDR3 is CAVRIQETQYF. In DNA, the CDR3 is TGTGCCGTCCGAATCCAAGAGACCCAGTACTTC.

The gene calls are TRBV7-3 and TRBJ2-3, with a weak D call TRBD2 (6 bases). Germline V gene lookup returns CDR1 SGHTA and CDR2 FQGTGA. This CDR3 has 14 residues. V was shortened by 4 bases and J by 4 bases, with 12 bases between the two germline ends. The CDR3 is CASSYGRGSDTQYF. Written as DNA, the CDR3 is TGTGCCAGCAGCTACGGGAGAGGTTCAGATACGCAGTATTTT. The whole variable domain, remainder taken from reference TRBV7-3 and TRBJ2-3, is GAGVSQTPSNKVTEKGKYVELRCDPISGHTALYWYRQSLGQGPEFLIYFQGTGAADDSGLPNDRFFAVRPEGSVSTLKIQRTERGDSAVYLCASSYGRGSDTQYFGPGTRLTVL.

This clonotype was observed at least ten times. The CDR3 is CASSFRDRERTEAFF. The CDR3 region has the DNA TGCGCCAGCAGCTTTCGGGACAGGGAAAGGACTGAAGCTTTCTTT. The genes are TRBV5-1 and TRBJ1-1, with TRBD1 matching 9 bases. The CDR3 covers 15 residues. Germline CDR1 SGHRS, CDR2 YFSETQ. After removal of 2 bases from V and 5 bases from J, the junction contained 7 bases not matched to a gene.

This clonotype was seen only a few times. This sequence joins TRBV28 and TRBJ1-5; 7 nucleotides agree with TRBD1. The CDR3 consists of 15 residues. V was pared by 5 bases and J by 3 bases, with 7 bases of the junction left unmatched. In germline, CDR1 is MDHEN, CDR2 SYDVKM. The CDR3 nucleotides are TGTGCCAGCAGTCCCCCGGGACAGCCCAATCAGCCCCAGCATTTT. Translating gives CASSPPGQPNQPQHF.

This clonotype turned up a few times. V is TRBV20-1 and J is TRBJ2-1; 13 positions match TRBD2. The CDR3 length is 17 residues. J was trimmed by 0 bases and V by 6 bases; bases with no gene match: 8. CDR1 is DFQATT, CDR2 SNEGSKA, per germline (reference sequence). Here the CDR3 reads CSARTSGSISSYNEQFF. CDR3 DNA sequence: TGCAGTGCCAGGACTAGCGGGAGCATTAGCTCCTACAATGAGCAGTTCTTC.

This clonotype was seen more than once but under ten times. The rearrangement links TRBV10-3 to TRBJ2-5; tentative D call: TRBD1 (6 bases). V lost 11 bases to trimming and J lost 4 bases, with 11 bases between them. The V gene's germline CDR1 is ENHRY and CDR2 SYGVKD. The CDR3 consists of 11 residues. The CDR3 DNA is TGTGCCGCCAGGGGTGCAGAGACCCAGTACTTC. Amino acid sequence: CAARGAETQYF.

This chain links TRBV7-3 with TRBJ2-7; tentative D call: TRBD2 (6 bases). This CDR3 contains 13 residues. Germline V gives CDR1 SGHTA, CDR2 FQGTGA. Trimming stripped 5 bases from V and 7 bases from J, with 15 bases between. CDR3 sequence: CASSHPRDFEQYF. The CDR3 nucleotides read TGTGCCAGCAGCCATCCGCGGGACTTTGAGCAGTACTTC.

This clonotype was detected a few times. V and J are TRBV3-1 and TRBJ1-2; no firm D call. Trimming removed 0 bases at V and 8 bases at J, with 7 bases between. Per germline, CDR1 LGHDT and CDR2 YNNKEL (reference sequence). The CDR3 runs to 12 residues. The CDR3 coding sequence is TGTGCCAGCAGCCAAGATTGGCGGGGCTACACCTTC. It yields the protein CASSQDWRGYTF.

This clonotype was recorded many times. The genes are TRBV12-3 or TRBV12-4 and TRBJ2-1; 13 positions agree with TRBD2. V was pared by 6 bases and J by 1 base, with 3 bases of the junction left unmatched. The CDR3 consists of 16 residues. The CDR3 coding sequence is TGTGCCAGCAGCCGGACTAGCGGGAGTTCCTACAATGAGCAGTTCTTC. Protein product: CASSRTSGSSYNEQFF.

In its sample, this clonotype was seen a few times. The V gene is TRBV20-1, the J gene TRBJ2-3; D tentatively reads TRBD1 or TRBD2 (5 bases each). The V gene lost 6 bases and the J gene lost 3 bases, with 19 bases spanning the gap. CDR1 is DFQATT and CDR2 is SNEGSKA in the germline V gene (reference sequence). The CDR3 covers 15 residues. CDR3 amino acids: CSAQRGAVWTDTQYF. The DNA for the CDR3 is TGCAGTGCCCAGAGGGGCGCGGTTTGGACAGATACGCAGTATTTT.

The chain recombines TRBV29-1 with TRBJ1-1, with a possible D match to TRBD1 (5 bases). The CDR3 runs to 13 residues. V was pared by 8 bases and J by 4 bases, with 17 bases between. CDR1 and CDR2 from the germline V gene are SQVTM and ANQGSEA. CDR3 DNA: TGCAGCACATCTCAGGGTTCTGCCACTGAAGCTTTCTTT. This translates into CSTSQGSATEAFF. The full variable domain, its missing parts supplied by reference TRBV29-1 and TRBJ1-1, is SAVISQKPSRDICQRGTSLTIQCQVDSQVTMMFWYRQQPGQSLTLIATANQGSEATYESGFVIDKFPISRPNLTFSTLTVSNMSPEDSSIYLCSTSQGSATEAFFGQGTRLTVV.

This clonotype occurred many times. The chain carries TRBV12-3 or TRBV12-4 and TRBJ2-7, with D possibly being TRBD1 (5 bases). V was trimmed by 5 bases and J by 7 bases, leaving 15 bases between them. This CDR3 has 13 residues. CDR3 in amino acids: CASSNSGLWEQYF. The CDR3 DNA reads TGTGCCAGCAGTAACTCAGGGTTATGGGAGCAGTACTTC.